These 26 T cell receptor beta chains were sequenced from one sample in a study of Ad26.COV2.S vaccination and SARS-CoV-2 variants. Profiled with immunoSEQ multiplex PCR; TCRdb holds only in-frame clones, not every one. This table has about 350,000 clones, 92% appearing once. Sequencing was performed on peripheral blood, taken after recovery from COVID-19. The receptors originated from a human donor who had recovered from COVID-19.

The table lists this clone with many counts. The chain employs TRBV9 and TRBJ1-1; TRBD1 matches at 9 bases. The germline CDR1 and CDR2 sequences are SGDLS and YYNGEE. This CDR3 has 15 residues. The V and J ends lost 0 bases and 1 base, in that order; junction bases with no gene match: 1. The DNA of the CDR3 is TGTGCCAGCAGCGTAGGGACAGGGGCGAACACTGAAGCTTTCTTT. Amino acid sequence: CASSVGTGANTEAFF.

The chain is built from TRBV7-8 and TRBJ2-3, with D tentatively TRBD1 or TRBD2 (5 bases each). CDR1 and CDR2 (germline): SGHVS, FQNEAQ. The CDR3 has 15 residues. Deletions cut 5 bases from V and 2 bases from J, with 14 bases between. CDR3 coding DNA: TGTGCCAGCAGCCCCCGGGACGGAAACACAGATACGCAGTATTTT. Its translation: CASSPRDGNTDTQYF.

The gene calls are TRBV6-5 and TRBJ1-1, with a tentative D call TRBD1 (5 bases). V lost 6 bases and J lost 8, with 19 bases in between. CDR1 and CDR2 from the germline V gene are MNHEY and SVGAGI. The CDR3 is 14 amino acids. The CDR3 DNA is TGTGCCAGCAGCCGTGGGCCGGGACCCTGGGAAGCTTTCTTT. This sequence encodes CASSRGPGPWEAFF.

The J gene is TRBJ1-2, the V gene TRBV29-1; D might be TRBD1 (5 bases). V shed 3 bases and J shed 3 bases, with 8 bases lying between them. Germline CDR1 is SQVTM and CDR2 is ANQGSEA. The CDR3 extends over 12 amino acids. The CDR3 nucleotides read TGCAGCGTTGACTGGGGGGACTATGGCTACACCTTC. It is translated as CSVDWGDYGYTF.

The chain combines TRBV12-3 or TRBV12-4 with TRBJ2-1; D unclear. V dropped 5 bases and J dropped 6 bases, with 8 bases sitting between them. The CDR3 sequence is 12 residues long. The CDR3 reads CASSRSFNEQFF. In nucleotides, the CDR3 is TGTGCCAGCAGTCGGTCGTTCAATGAGCAGTTCTTC.

This chain connects TRBV19 to TRBJ1-1; D unresolved. The V end lost 3 bases, the J end lost 4 bases, and 21 bases lay between the germline ends. The germline V gene encodes CDR1 LNHDA and CDR2 SQIVND (reference sequence). The CDR3 is 17 amino acids. The CDR3 nucleotides are TGTGCCAGTAGTATGGGCAGGCGCTGGTATGTGGGCACTGAAGCTTTCTTT. Translated, it gives CASSMGRRWYVGTEAFF.

The chain is built from TRBV5-1 and TRBJ2-1; 10 bases line up with TRBD1. V gave up 0 bases and J gave up 4 bases; unmatched junction bases: 4. Looked up from germline, CDR1 is SGHRS and CDR2 is YFSETQ. This CDR3 region has 16 residues. The DNA for the CDR3 is TGCGCCAGCAGCTTGGGAGGGACAGGGGCGTACAATGAGCAGTTCTTC. Encoded protein: CASSLGGTGAYNEQFF.

A single count supports this clone. At one end, the junction sequence differs from germline, possibly due to a read error. V usage is TRBV12-5 and J usage is TRBJ2-7, with D uncertain. The CDR3 has 13 residues. Germline-derived CDR1 and CDR2 are LGHNT and FRNRAP. The CDR3 DNA reads as TGTGCTAGTGTTTTGTCTACGTCGTCCGAGCAGTACTTC. The encoded protein is CASVLSTSSEQYF.

This clone occurred once. The rearrangement joins TRBV6-4 to TRBJ2-3; no clear D. This CDR3 comprises 15 residues. Looked up from germline, CDR1 is MRHNA and CDR2 is SNTAGT. The V and J ends lost 2 bases and 6 bases respectively, with 15 bases between them. CDR3 DNA sequence: TGTGCCAGCAGTGACCGACCTACTGGACGGGATACGCAGTATTTT. This translates into CASSDRPTGRDTQYF.

The rearrangement uses TRBV9 and TRBJ2-1; maybe TRBD1 (5 bases). The V and J ends lost 4 bases and 3 bases respectively, with 14 bases between them. The germline gives CDR1 SGDLS, CDR2 YYNGEE. This CDR3 region has 15 residues. The DNA for the CDR3 is TGTGCCAGCAGCTCCGACAGTTCCGGCTACAATGAGCAGTTCTTC. Encoded protein: CASSSDSSGYNEQFF.

This chain joins TRBV14 and TRBJ2-3; 11 nucleotides agree with TRBD2. This CDR3 has 18 residues. J lost 4 bases, V lost 2 bases, and 11 bases had no gene match. Germline V CDR1 and CDR2: SGHDN, FVKESK. The DNA for the CDR3 is TGTGCCAGCAGCCAAAGGACTTTAGCGGGGGGGCGCTCAGATACGCAGTATTTT. Protein: CASSQRTLAGGRSDTQYF.

The V call is TRBV4-3, the J call TRBJ2-7; the match to TRBD2 covers 13 bases. Trimming cost V 0 bases and J 2 bases; bases outside gene matches: 7. CDR3 length: 18 residues. Germline values: CDR1 LGHNA, CDR2 YSLEER. CDR3 in DNA: TGCGCCAGCAGCCAAGATCGGACTAGCGGGGGAACGACCTACGAGCAGTACTTC. Its translation: CASSQDRTSGGTTYEQYF.

As concerns this clone: Other DNA sequences in this sample translate to the same CDR3. The V call is TRBV4-1, the J call TRBJ1-1; TRBD1 aligns across 7 bases. This CDR3 is built from 16 residues. J gave up 0 bases and V 0 bases, and 4 bases lay outside the gene matches. From germline, CDR1 is MGHRA and CDR2 YSYEKL. Here the CDR3 reads CASSQEVRGVNTEAFF. For the CDR3, the DNA is TGCGCCAGCAGCCAAGAGGTCAGGGGGGTGAACACTGAAGCTTTCTTT.

This clone has only a few counts. The genes are TRBV9 and TRBJ1-2; D might be TRBD1 (5 bases). The CDR3 sequence is 16 residues long. Trimming removed 0 bases at V and 7 bases at J, with 19 bases between. Germline values: CDR1 SGDLS, CDR2 YYNGEE. CDR3 sequence (DNA): TGTGCCAGCAGCGTAGAGGTTACTCCAGGCGACAGTGGCTACACCTTC. This gives the protein CASSVEVTPGDSGYTF.

This clone was detected a few times. Different DNA sequences within this sample yield the same CDR3. The J gene is TRBJ1-5, the V gene TRBV15, with D perhaps TRBD1 (5 bases). CDR3 length: 14 amino acids. Germline assignment: CDR1 LNHNV and CDR2 YYDKDF (reference sequence). V gave up 3 bases and J gave up 0 bases, with 6 bases separating them. The CDR3 sequence: CATSRGRSNQPQHF. In DNA, the CDR3 is TGTGCCACCAGCAGGGGACGTAGCAATCAGCCCCAGCATTTT.

The CDR3 nucleotides read TGTGCCAGCTCACCCGGGACAGGGGGAGGCGGCTACACCTTC. Residues: CASSPGTGGGGYTF. This chain links TRBV18 with TRBJ1-2, with TRBD1 matching 11 bases. The CDR3 sequence is 14 residues long. Trimming at V came to 3 bases and at J to 8 bases, leaving 5 bases not matched to a gene. Germline lookup yields CDR1 KGHSH and CDR2 LQKENI.

The chain joins TRBV5-1 to TRBJ1-4; D is perhaps TRBD1 (5 bases). Per germline, CDR1 SGHRS and CDR2 YFSETQ. The CDR3 spans 11 residues. Trimming removed 5 bases at V and 14 bases at J, with 13 bases between. The CDR3 nucleotides read TGCGCCAGCAGGGGAACCGGGACTCTGTTTTTT. Amino acid sequence: CASRGTGTLFF.

The chain joins TRBV11-2 to TRBJ2-7; a weak D match, TRBD2 (6 bases). CDR1 is SGHAT, CDR2 FQNNGV, per germline. V lost 5 bases and J 0 bases, leaving 17 bases between the germline ends. The CDR3 has 16 amino acids. The CDR3 spells CASSGLSGLSSYEQYF. CDR3 in DNA: TGTGCCAGCAGCGGGCTCAGCGGGCTTAGCTCCTACGAGCAGTACTTC.

This chain links TRBV5-1 with TRBJ2-5; a possible D gene is TRBD1 (6 bases). The germline gives CDR1 SGHRS, CDR2 YFSETQ. The CDR3 is 15 amino acids. V lost 5 bases and J 2 bases, leaving 16 bases between the germline ends. The CDR3 here is CASSGLTGVQETQYF. In DNA, the CDR3 is TGCGCCAGCAGTGGGCTGACAGGAGTGCAAGAGACCCAGTACTTC.

The genes are TRBV4-1 and TRBJ1-1; D gene unclear. The V end lost 3 bases, the J end lost 6 bases, and 14 bases lay between the germline ends. The CDR3 extends over 14 amino acids. Germline CDR1 reads MGHRA; CDR2 reads YSYEKL. The DNA of the CDR3 is TGCGCCAGCAGCCAGTCCGAGTCGGACCCTGAAGCTTTCTTT. This sequence encodes CASSQSESDPEAFF.

The chain is built from TRBV10-3 and TRBJ2-5, with 8 positions matching TRBD1. The germline V gene encodes CDR1 ENHRY and CDR2 SYGVKD. Germline trimming cut 6 bases from V and 4 bases from J; bases unmatched to any gene: 1. The CDR3 totals 12 residues. Written as DNA, the CDR3 is TGTGCCATCAGAGGACAGGGAGAGACCCAGTACTTC. Translated: CAIRGQGETQYF.

In the case of this clone: Other nucleotide sequences from this sample produce the same CDR3. This chain joins TRBV5-1 and TRBJ1-5, with no clear D. CDR1 is SGHRS and CDR2 is YFSETQ in the germline V gene. Trimming shortened V by 0 bases and J by 2 bases, and 6 bases separated the two germline ends. CDR3 length: 14 amino acids. In DNA form, the CDR3 reads TGCGCCAGCAGCTTGGGAGGTGGCAATCAGCCCCAGCATTTT. This sequence encodes CASSLGGGNQPQHF.

This clone was counted between two and nine times. The chain has TRBV4-1 and TRBJ1-6; D unclear. This CDR3 is built from 13 residues. V lost 0 bases and J lost 10, with 7 bases in between. Per germline, CDR1 MGHRA and CDR2 YSYEKL. Here the CDR3 DNA reads TGCGCCAGCAGCCAAGATTGGAGCTCACCCCTCCACTTT. It specifies CASSQDWSSPLHF.

This CDR3 is CASSVVSSGHNEQFF. CDR3 sequence (DNA): TGTGCCAGCAGCGTAGTGTCTAGCGGCCACAATGAGCAGTTCTTC. The chain is built from TRBV9 and TRBJ2-1; 7 nucleotides line up with TRBD2. J lost 5 bases, V lost 0 bases, and 5 bases had no gene match. The CDR3 loop spans 15 amino acids. Germline V gene lookup returns CDR1 SGDLS and CDR2 YYNGEE.

J is TRBJ2-3 and V is TRBV7-2, with no clear D. Germline-derived CDR1 and CDR2 are SGHTA and FQGNSA. V lost 2 bases to trimming and J lost 6 bases, with 15 bases between them. The CDR3 covers 15 residues. In DNA form, the CDR3 reads TGTGCCAGCAGCTTATACGCACTCAGTCTGGATACGCAGTATTTT. As protein: CASSLYALSLDTQYF. Based on the CDR3 plus reference TRBV7-2 and TRBJ2-3, the full variable domain is GAGVSQSPSNKVTEKGKDVELRCDPISGHTALYWYRQSLGQGLEFLIYFQGNSAPDKSGLPSDRFSAERTGGSVSTLTIQRTQQEDSAVYLCASSLYALSLDTQYFGPGTRLTVL.

The chain links TRBV7-3 to TRBJ2-5; a possible D gene is TRBD2 (6 bases). Between the trimmed V and J ends, which lost 6 bases and 3 bases, there was a span of 17 bases. This CDR3 spans 15 amino acids. CDR1 is SGHTA and CDR2 is FQGTGA in the germline V gene. The CDR3 DNA reads TGTGCCAGCAGGGATACCGGTCGGGGGAAAGAGACCCAGTACTTC. It translates to CASRDTGRGKETQYF.